This T cell receptor beta chain was documented in a study of blood T cell repertoires in COVID-19. Study details: Acute and convalescent COVID-19 samples came from the United States, Italy and Spain. T cells, B-cell-depleted T cells, or PBMCs provided the cDNA or gDNA that served as material.

Only in-frame clones appear in the TCRdb table, and some are missing; sequencing was by immunoSEQ multiplex PCR. The data hold almost 90,000 clones, with approximately 88% observed a single time. The sequencing sample was made of peripheral blood. The receptor's source is a man aged 80 or over with acute or convalescent COVID-19.

CDR3 in DNA: TGCGCCAGCAGCTTGGGACTAGCGGGAGGCACGGGGGAGCTGTTTTTT. Translation: CASSLGLAGGTGELFF. The chain joins TRBV5-1 to TRBJ2-2, with 13 bases matching TRBD2. Unmatched junction bases numbered 4, after V lost 0 bases and J lost 8 bases. The germline CDR1 and CDR2 sequences are SGHRS and YFSETQ. The CDR3 runs to 16 residues.